This T cell receptor beta chain came from a study of blood T cell repertoires in COVID-19. Study-wide background: Samples came from the United States, Italy and Spain, spanning acute and convalescent COVID-19. From T cells, B-cell-depleted T cells, or PBMCs came the material, which was cDNA or gDNA.

Original analysis: Researchers report that nucleated cell counts were estimated from reference gene primer amplification. Data came from immunoSEQ multiplex PCR; TCRdb stores just in-frame clones and leaves some out. The V and J calls and clone size come from that table; D and trimming were worked out from the DNA. The table includes some 110,000 clones, 65% to 90% detected once. V lost 0 bases to trimming and J lost 2 bases, with 9 bases between them. This CDR3 region has 14 residues. Germline loops: CDR1 SGHRS, CDR2 YFSETQ. V usage is TRBV5-1 and J usage is TRBJ2-7; D might be TRBD2 (5 bases). Sequenced input: peripheral blood. This sequence was found in an elderly man with acute or convalescent COVID-19. The CDR3 sequence is CASSLGFGTYEQYF. The DNA for the CDR3 is TGCGCCAGCAGCTTGGGTTTCGGGACCTACGAGCAGTACTTC.